This TCR beta chain was sequenced during a study of T cell responses to AZD1222 COVID-19 vaccine. CDR1 and CDR2 from the germline V gene are SGHTA and FQGNSA. The V end was cut by 4 bases, the J end by 5 bases, with 14 bases between. The CDR3 covers 14 residues. Study outcomes and limitations: In a largely white British group with more females than males, clonal diversity was possibly underestimated.

The sample holds one count of this clone. Its specificity is not known. TCRdb keeps only in-frame clones here, not all; method: immunoSEQ multiplex PCR. The data hold more than 100,000 clones, with about nine tenths observed a single time. The receptor's source is an adult who received the AZD1222 COVID-19 vaccine. Sequenced here: peripheral blood, sampled 28 days after the second AZD1222 dose. The chain couples TRBV7-2 to TRBJ2-5; D gene unclear. CDR3 nucleotide sequence: TGTGCCAGCAGCTCCCCCCCGGAGTCTGAGACCCAGTACTTC. Residues: CASSSPPESETQYF. Full variable domain (remainder filled in from reference TRBV7-2 and TRBJ2-5): GAGVSQSPSNKVTEKGKDVELRCDPISGHTALYWYRQSLGQGLEFLIYFQGNSAPDKSGLPSDRFSAERTGGSVSTLTIQRTQQEDSAVYLCASSSPPESETQYFGPGTRLLVL.